What follows are 12 T cell receptor beta chains derived from one specimen sequenced in a study of blood T cell repertoires in COVID-19. Libraries were prepared by immunoSEQ multiplex PCR; TCRdb keeps only in-frame clonotypes and omits some of them. The data hold 70,000 to 80,000 clones, with 75% to 90% observed a single time. The sample consisted of peripheral blood. These receptors came from a woman aged 80 or over with active or convalescent COVID-19.

CDR3 DNA: TGTGCCAGCAGCCCATCCGACAGGGGAACTCAGCCCCAGCATTTT. Translating gives CASSPSDRGTQPQHF. This chain links TRBV6-2 or TRBV6-3 with TRBJ1-5; 8 bases line up with TRBD1. Looked up from germline, CDR1 is MNHEY and CDR2 is SVGEGT. CDR3 size: 15 residues. V lost 6 bases to trimming and J lost 6 bases; unmatched junction nucleotides: 10.

The chain is built from TRBV9 and TRBJ2-1; 8 bases agree with TRBD1. Germline V gene lookup returns CDR1 SGDLS and CDR2 YYNGEE. CDR3 size: 13 residues. V lost 3 bases and J lost 6; bases outside the gene matches: 2. The CDR3 protein is CASSETGANEQFF. CDR3 nucleotide sequence: TGTGCCAGCAGCGAGACAGGGGCCAATGAGCAGTTCTTC. Full variable domain (missing parts from reference TRBV9 and TRBJ2-1): DSGVTQTPKHLITATGQRVTLRCSPRSGDLSVYWYQQSLDQGLQFLIQYYNGEERAKGNILERFSAQQFPDLHSELNLSSLELGDSALYFCASSETGANEQFFGPGTRLTVL.

The chain employs TRBV7-2 and TRBJ1-3, with D uncertain. CDR1 is SGHTA and CDR2 is FQGNSA in the germline V gene. V lost 5 bases and J lost 0, with 8 bases in between. This CDR3 region has 14 residues. CDR3 residues: CASSPSVSGNTIYF. The CDR3 DNA sequence: TGTGCCAGCAGCCCCTCAGTCTCTGGAAACACCATATATTTT.

V and J are TRBV18 and TRBJ2-7, with D possibly TRBD2 on 6 matching bases. The germline CDR1 and CDR2 sequences are KGHSH and LQKENI. The CDR3 spans 17 residues. V was pared by 2 bases and J by 4 bases, with 21 bases between. CDR3 bases: TGTGCCAGCTCACCAAGGAGGGACTCTTCCGGATGGTACGAGCAGTACTTC. Translation: CASSPRRDSSGWYEQYF.

This chain's CDR3 is CASRGPGQGNNQPQHF. The CDR3 DNA follows: TGTGCCAGTAGGGGACCGGGACAAGGAAACAATCAGCCCCAGCATTTT. The J gene is TRBJ1-5, the V gene TRBV19, with a weak D call TRBD1 (6 bases). The CDR3 spans 16 residues. Trimming cost V 6 bases and J 3 bases, with 18 bases left between them. Germline V gene data show CDR1 as LNHDA and CDR2 as SQIVND (reference sequence).

V usage is TRBV19 and J usage is TRBJ2-5; the match to TRBD1 covers 7 bases. The CDR3 spans 13 residues. Trimming removed 7 bases from V and 3 bases from J; junction bases left unmatched: 5. Germline V lookup: CDR1 LNHDA, CDR2 SQIVND (reference sequence). The DNA for the CDR3 is TGTGCCAGTATGAGAGGGGGCGAAGAGACCCAGTACTTC. Its translation: CASMRGGEETQYF.

The chain is built from TRBV21-1 and TRBJ1-2; TRBD1 is the table's D call and was not checked against the DNA. TRBV21-1 is assigned pseudogene status. The length of the CDR3 is 16 residues. The CDR3 DNA reads as TGTGCCAGCTTAGGGACAGAACGCGACTTAAACTATGGCTACACCTTC. It is translated as CASLGTERDLNYGYTF.

This chain's CDR3 is CASSQDSTGYNSPLHF. The DNA for the CDR3 is TGCGCCAGCAGCCAAGATAGTACAGGTTATAATTCACCCCTCCACTTT. The gene calls are TRBV4-3 and TRBJ1-6; D may be TRBD1 (5 bases). Germline CDR1 LGHNA, CDR2 YSLEER. This CDR3 has 16 amino acids. V was trimmed by 0 bases and J by 4 bases, leaving 10 bases between them.

The gene calls are TRBV14 and TRBJ2-1; D ambiguous. From germline, CDR1 is SGHDN and CDR2 FVKESK. V gave up 4 bases and J gave up 4 bases, with 5 bases separating them. The CDR3 covers 12 residues. CDR3 sequence reads: CASSPRYNEQFF. The CDR3 region has the DNA TGTGCCAGCAGCCCTAGATACAATGAGCAGTTCTTC.

This chain connects TRBV6-2 or TRBV6-3 to TRBJ1-5; D ambiguous. With 0 bases removed from V and 3 bases from J, the gap between germline ends came to 6 bases. The CDR3 spans 14 residues. CDR1 MNHEY and CDR2 SVGEGT come from the germline V gene. CDR3: CASSYSATNQPQHF. The CDR3 nucleotides read TGTGCCAGCAGTTACTCAGCAACCAATCAGCCCCAGCATTTT.

The CDR3 nucleotides are TGCGCCACGGCTTTGGGGGGGCAGGCGGATGGCTACACCTTC. Translating gives CATALGGQADGYTF. J is TRBJ1-2 and V is TRBV5-1; tentatively, D is TRBD1 (6 bases). V shed 9 bases and J shed 6 bases, with 21 bases lying between them. This CDR3 spans 14 amino acids. Germline V gene lookup returns CDR1 SGHRS and CDR2 YFSETQ.

The chain has TRBV6-2 or TRBV6-3 and TRBJ2-7, with 8 nucleotides matching TRBD1. This CDR3 contains 15 residues. V trimming: 2 bases; J trimming: 6 bases; junction bases outside the gene matches: 9. The germline V gene encodes CDR1 MNHEY and CDR2 SVGEGT. The CDR3 protein is CASSYNQGALSEQYF. The CDR3 DNA is TGTGCCAGCAGTTACAACCAGGGGGCGCTTAGCGAGCAGTACTTC.